A selection of T cell receptor beta chains follows, all from one sample in a study of T-cell reconstitution after alpha-beta-depleted transplantation in children. TCRdb used MiXCR to reprocess the PCR reads, holding one entry per CDR3 protein. The sample consists of tens of thousands of distinct CDR3 sequences, around 18% of them appearing once. This sample comprised PBMCs, mostly from graft donor cells, obtained 360 days after TCRalphabeta/CD19-depleted stem cell transplant. The receptors were sampled from a male patient between 2 and 10 years old who had a stem cell transplant for acute lymphoblastic leukemia, so the T cells may come from the graft donor. CDR3s include the opening cysteine and the closing phenylalanine or tryptophan. A D gene is named only where the DNA matches it firmly. Only some rows state a clone size, as once, few, many or a class for expanded clones.

j_call | v_call | clone_size | d_call | cdr3_aa | cdr3_nt
TRBJ1-2 | TRBV7-9 | - | - | CASSLRTTVYGYTF | TGTGCCAGCAGCTTAAGGACAACCGTTTATGGCTACACCTTC
TRBJ2-1 | TRBV11-2 | - | - | CASSSLVGVGNNEQFF | TGTGCCAGCAGCTCCCTTGTGGGAGTGGGAAACAATGAGCAGTTCTTC
TRBJ2-7 | TRBV5-1 | - | TRBD2 | CASSLASGSVYEQYF | TGCGCCAGCAGCTTGGCTAGCGGGAGTGTCTACGAGCAGTACTTC
TRBJ1-5 | TRBV6-5 | few | - | CASSYSAGPLLPQHF | TGTGCCAGCAGTTACTCGGCCGGGCCCCTCTTGCCCCAGCATTTT
TRBJ2-2 | TRBV19 | - | - | CASRPGTSYTGELFF | TGTGCCAGTCGTCCCGGGACGTCGTACACCGGGGAGCTGTTTTTT
TRBJ2-1 | TRBV7-6 | - | - | CASSLDPPRVVWKQFF | TGTGCCAGCAGCTTAGACCCCCCGAGGGTGGTGTGGAAGCAGTTCTTC
TRBJ2-3 | TRBV14 | - | - | CASSGRRSTDTQYF | TGTGCCAGCAGCGGGCGGAGGAGCACAGATACGCAGTATTTT
TRBJ1-2 | TRBV7-9 | - | - | CASSRQVNYGYTF | TGTGCCAGCAGCAGACAGGTTAACTATGGCTACACCTTC
TRBJ2-2 | TRBV12-3/TRBV12-4 | - | TRBD2 | CASSLGLVNTGELFF | TGTGCCAGCAGCCTCGGACTAGTCAACACCGGGGAGCTGTTTTTT
TRBJ2-7 | TRBV12-3/TRBV12-4 | many | TRBD1 | CASSTGQGYEQYF | TGTGCCAGCAGTACGGGACAGGGCTACGAGCAGTACTTC
TRBJ2-7 | TRBV10-3 | many | TRBD2 | CAIRGTSGSVYEQYF | TGTGCCATCAGGGGGACTAGCGGGAGTGTATACGAGCAGTACTTC
TRBJ1-6 | TRBV5-1 | few | - | CASSQGRRSTLHF | TGCGCCAGCAGCCAAGGACGGCGAAGTACCCTCCACTTT
TRBJ2-1 | TRBV15 | - | - | CATGRSGAPNEQFF | TGTGCCACCGGAAGATCGGGAGCTCCAAATGAGCAGTTCTTC
TRBJ2-3 | TRBV5-1 | many | - | CASSPGPRADTQYF | TGCGCCAGCAGCCCGGGGCCCAGGGCGGATACGCAGTATTTT
TRBJ2-7 | TRBV5-1 | - | - | CASSPGPGEETYEQYF | TGCGCCAGCAGCCCCGGACCCGGGGAGGAAACCTACGAGCAGTACTTC
TRBJ2-1 | TRBV6-5 | few | - | CASSYSILALDNEQFF | TGTGCCAGCAGTTACTCTATATTAGCTCTAGACAATGAGCAGTTCTTC
TRBJ2-7 | TRBV5-1 | - | TRBD1 | CASSLGDRSNYEQYF | TGCGCCAGCAGCTTGGGGGACAGGAGTAACTACGAGCAGTACTTC
TRBJ2-7 | TRBV20-1 | - | TRBD2 | CSARAPGLAVREQYF | TGCAGTGCTAGAGCCCCGGGACTAGCGGTCCGGGAGCAGTACTTC
TRBJ2-4 | TRBV6-1 | many | - | CASRTWLGAKNIQYF | TGTGCCAGCAGGACCTGGTTGGGAGCCAAAAACATTCAGTACTTC
TRBJ1-4 | TRBV11-2 | few | - | CASSLTWGIGNEKLFF | TGTGCCAGCAGCCTAACCTGGGGTATCGGTAATGAAAAACTGTTTTTT
TRBJ2-3 | TRBV12-3/TRBV12-4 | few | TRBD2 | CASSLFYGGGTRPTDTQYF | TGTGCCAGCAGTTTATTTTACGGCGGCGGGACTAGGCCCACAGATACGCAGTATTTT
TRBJ2-1 | TRBV9 | few | - | CASSVDPGPRYNEQFF | TGTGCCAGCAGCGTCGATCCGGGACCCCGTTACAATGAGCAGTTCTTC
TRBJ2-7 | TRBV28 | many | - | CASTSQRDEQYF | TGTGCCAGCACCTCCCAGAGGGACGAGCAGTACTTC
TRBJ2-7 | TRBV7-9 | - | - | CASSFGGGNYEQYF | TGTGCCAGCAGCTTCGGGGGTGGGAACTACGAGCAGTACTTC
TRBJ2-4 | TRBV11-2 | many | - | CASSNHPLKNIQYF | TGTGCCAGCAGCAACCACCCTCTTAAAAACATTCAGTACTTC
TRBJ2-1 | TRBV20-1 | many | - | CSARDHRQNEQFF | TGCAGTGCTAGAGATCACAGGCAGAATGAGCAGTTCTTC
TRBJ2-7 | TRBV28 | - | - | CASSRPGGGDYEQYF | TGTGCCAGCAGCCGCCCCGGAGGGGGCGACTACGAGCAGTACTTC
TRBJ2-1 | TRBV5-6 | - | - | CASSDRPYNEQFF | TGTGCCAGCAGCGACCGGCCATACAATGAGCAGTTCTTC
TRBJ2-5 | TRBV5-1 | - | - | CASSWRQWVGETQYF | TGCGCCAGCAGCTGGAGACAGTGGGTTGGAGAGACCCAGTACTTC
TRBJ2-7 | TRBV7-9 | - | - | CASSLVGGWGTYYEQYF | TGTGCCAGCAGCTTAGTCGGCGGGTGGGGCACCTACTACGAGCAGTACTTC
TRBJ2-6 | TRBV7-9 | few | - | CASSLVTTGANVLTF | TGTGCCAGCAGCTTAGTGACCACTGGGGCCAACGTCCTGACTTTC
TRBJ2-5 | TRBV12-3/TRBV12-4 | - | - | CASSFSLGGQAQYF | TGTGCCAGCAGTTTCAGTCTGGGGGGGCAGGCCCAGTACTTC
TRBJ2-6 | TRBV24-1 | many | TRBD1 | CATSGSRDRYPGANVLTF | TGTGCCACCAGTGGGTCCCGGGACAGGTACCCCGGGGCCAACGTCCTGACTTTC
TRBJ2-3 | TRBV5-1 | - | - | CASSLAGAGRTDTQYF | TGCGCCAGCAGCTTGGCAGGGGCGGGAAGGACAGATACGCAGTATTTT
TRBJ2-7 | TRBV20-1 | few | TRBD2 | CSARVLAGGFHYEQYF | TGCAGTGCTAGGGTCCTAGCGGGAGGATTTCACTACGAGCAGTACTTC
TRBJ1-1 | TRBV7-2 | few | - | CASSPGGWGTEAFF | TGTGCCAGCAGCCCCGGAGGATGGGGCACTGAAGCTTTCTTT
TRBJ2-5 | TRBV12-3/TRBV12-4 | - | - | CASSPGPRETQYF | TGTGCCAGCAGCCCCGGTCCTCGTGAGACCCAGTACTTC
TRBJ2-1 | TRBV12-3/TRBV12-4 | few | TRBD2 | CASSAHPGLAFIYNEQFF | TGTGCCAGCAGTGCGCATCCGGGACTAGCGTTCATCTACAATGAGCAGTTCTTC
TRBJ2-7 | TRBV6-5 | - | - | CASSYSWQGNSEQYF | TGTGCCAGCAGTTACTCTTGGCAGGGCAATTCCGAGCAGTACTTC
TRBJ2-1 | TRBV5-1 | - | - | CASSFRDKGPYNEQFF | TGCGCCAGCAGCTTCCGGGACAAGGGGCCTTACAATGAGCAGTTCTTC
TRBJ2-3 | TRBV24-1 | many | TRBD1 | CATSDPASGTETDTQYF | TGTGCCACCAGTGATCCTGCCTCCGGGACAGAGACAGATACGCAGTATTTT
TRBJ1-2 | TRBV7-9 | many | - | CASSLGRDGYTF | TGTGCCAGCAGCTTGGGCCGTGATGGCTACACCTTC
TRBJ2-1 | TRBV5-1 | few | - | CASSVGWGASYNEQFF | TGCGCCAGCAGCGTGGGTTGGGGGGCGTCCTACAATGAGCAGTTCTTC
TRBJ2-7 | TRBV7-9 | many | TRBD1 | CASSLRTGGEQYF | TGTGCCAGCAGCTTGAGGACAGGAGGCGAGCAGTACTTC
TRBJ2-1 | TRBV2 | few | - | CASLPGTSYNEQFF | TGTGCCAGCCTTCCCGGGACATCCTACAATGAGCAGTTCTTC
TRBJ2-2 | TRBV11-3 | - | TRBD2 | CASRGAGGPSGELFF | TGTGCCAGCAGGGGAGCGGGAGGGCCATCCGGGGAGCTGTTTTTT
TRBJ2-1 | TRBV10-3 | - | - | CAISERIEQFF | TGTGCCATCAGTGAGCGGATTGAGCAGTTCTTC
TRBJ2-3 | TRBV10-3 | many | - | CAISEWERRGDTQYF | TGTGCCATCAGTGAATGGGAGCGCCGCGGGGATACGCAGTATTTT
TRBJ2-7 | TRBV11-3 | few | - | CASSLGAGYEQYF | TGTGCCAGCAGCTTAGGGGCTGGGTACGAGCAGTACTTC
TRBJ2-5 | TRBV3-1 | few | - | CASSRLGETQYF | TGTGCCAGCAGCCGGCTAGGGGAGACCCAGTACTTC
TRBJ1-1 | TRBV2 | few | - | CASSARPGGPVAAFF | TGTGCCAGCAGTGCCCGGCCGGGAGGTCCGGTGGCAGCTTTCTTT
TRBJ2-3 | TRBV6-2/TRBV6-3 | few | TRBD2 | CASSYPRGRGADTQYF | TGTGCCAGCAGTTACCCCCGCGGGAGGGGTGCAGATACGCAGTATTTT